Sequencing of this TCR beta chain was carried out in a study of cytomegalovirus exposure and HLA in healthy donors. Study-wide results and limits: A later analysis appeared to link common viral pathogens to several of the most significant clusters. In a later analysis, TCR beta V- and J-gene trimming showed a link to a missense DCLRE1C variant. Several V segments, TRBV6-2 and TRBV6-3 among them, could not be told apart and were dropped. By HLA locus, TCR association rates varied in a later analysis, with DRB1 showing the most and HLA-C the fewest.

PCR was performed using 60 Vbeta and 13 Jbeta primers. Assay used: immunoSEQ multiplex PCR; TCRdb lists only in-frame clones, some missing. Of roughly 100,000 clones detected, around 10% appear once; the ten largest clones hold around 4.9%. As concerns this clone: The antigen is unknown.

Trimming cost V 0 bases and J 2 bases, with 8 bases left between them. The germline V gene has CDR1 SGHDT and CDR2 YYEEEE. The CDR3 spans 14 residues. The receptor comes from a man aged 45-65 years in good health and CMV-seropositive. The V call is TRBV5-6, the J call TRBJ1-1; D is unresolved. Sequenced sample: PBMCs. CDR3 region: CASSLGGINTEAFF. CDR3 DNA sequence: TGTGCCAGCAGCTTGGGAGGGATTAACACTGAAGCTTTCTTT. The complete variable domain, with remaining parts taken from reference TRBV5-6 and TRBJ1-1, reads DAGVTQSPTHLIKTRGQQVTLRCSPKSGHDTVSWYQQALGQGPQFIFQYYEEEERQRGNFPDRFSGHQFPNYSSELNVNALLLGDSALYLCASSLGGINTEAFFGQGTRLTVV.